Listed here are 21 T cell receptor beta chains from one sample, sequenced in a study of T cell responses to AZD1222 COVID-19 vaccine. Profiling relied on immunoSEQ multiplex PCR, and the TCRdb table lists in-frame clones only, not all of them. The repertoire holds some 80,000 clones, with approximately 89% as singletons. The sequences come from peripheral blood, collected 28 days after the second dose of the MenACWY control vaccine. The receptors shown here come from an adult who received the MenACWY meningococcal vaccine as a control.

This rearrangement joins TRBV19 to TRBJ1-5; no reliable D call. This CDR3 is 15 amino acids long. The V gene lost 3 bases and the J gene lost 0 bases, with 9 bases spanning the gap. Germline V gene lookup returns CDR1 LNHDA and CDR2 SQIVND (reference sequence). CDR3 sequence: CASSIGNPSNQPQHF. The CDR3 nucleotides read TGTGCCAGTAGTATCGGCAACCCTAGCAATCAGCCCCAGCATTTT.

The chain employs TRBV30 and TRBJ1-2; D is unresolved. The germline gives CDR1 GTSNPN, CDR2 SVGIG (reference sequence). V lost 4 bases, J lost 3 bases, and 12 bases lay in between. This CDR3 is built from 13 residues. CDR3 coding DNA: TGTGCCTGGACTAGTGGGCAGTACTATGGCTACACCTTC. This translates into CAWTSGQYYGYTF.

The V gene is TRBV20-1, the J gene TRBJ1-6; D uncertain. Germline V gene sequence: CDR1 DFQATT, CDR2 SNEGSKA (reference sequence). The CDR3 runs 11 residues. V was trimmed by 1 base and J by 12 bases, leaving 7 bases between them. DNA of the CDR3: TGCAGTGCTAGAGGGGTCGGACCCCTCCACTTT. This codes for CSARGVGPLHF.

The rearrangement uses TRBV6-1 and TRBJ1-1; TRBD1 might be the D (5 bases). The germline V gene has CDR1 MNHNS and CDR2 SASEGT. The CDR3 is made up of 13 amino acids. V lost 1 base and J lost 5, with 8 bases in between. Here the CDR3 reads CASSEERGTEAFF. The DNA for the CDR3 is TGTGCCAGCAGTGAAGAAAGGGGAACTGAAGCTTTCTTT.

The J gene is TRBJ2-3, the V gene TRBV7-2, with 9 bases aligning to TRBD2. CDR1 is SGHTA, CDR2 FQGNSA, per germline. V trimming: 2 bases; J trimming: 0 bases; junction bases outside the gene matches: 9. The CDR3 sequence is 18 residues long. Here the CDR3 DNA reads TGTGCCAGCAGCTTAACGGCCTCTAGCGGGGTTAGCACAGATACGCAGTATTTT. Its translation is CASSLTASSGVSTDTQYF.

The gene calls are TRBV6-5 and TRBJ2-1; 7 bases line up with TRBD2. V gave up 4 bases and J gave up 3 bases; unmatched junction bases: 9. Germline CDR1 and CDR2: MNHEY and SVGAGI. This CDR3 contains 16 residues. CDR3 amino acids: CASSSKAGSIYNEQFF. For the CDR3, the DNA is TGTGCCAGCAGTTCAAAAGCGGGGTCAATCTACAATGAGCAGTTCTTC.

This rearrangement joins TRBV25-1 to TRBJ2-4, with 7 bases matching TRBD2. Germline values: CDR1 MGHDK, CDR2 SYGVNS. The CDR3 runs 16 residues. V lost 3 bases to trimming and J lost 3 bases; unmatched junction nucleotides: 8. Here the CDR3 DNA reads TGTGCCAGCAGTGATGCAGTTTGGGGGGGCAAAAACATTCAGTACTTC. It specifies CASSDAVWGGKNIQYF.

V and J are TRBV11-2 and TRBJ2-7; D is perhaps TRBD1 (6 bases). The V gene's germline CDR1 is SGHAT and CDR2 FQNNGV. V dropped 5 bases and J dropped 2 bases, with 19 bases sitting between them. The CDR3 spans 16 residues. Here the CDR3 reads CASSRIATGTTYEQYF. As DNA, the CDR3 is TGTGCCAGCAGCCGTATTGCGACAGGAACTACCTACGAGCAGTACTTC.

The CDR3 spells CSVEGTASGYGYTF. In nucleotides, the CDR3 is TGCAGCGTTGAAGGGACCGCGAGTGGCTATGGCTACACCTTC. V gene TRBV29-1 combines with J gene TRBJ1-2; D not resolved. The CDR3 is 14 residues long. CDR1 and CDR2 from the germline V gene are SQVTM and ANQGSEA. Trimming stripped 1 base from V and 4 bases from J, with 13 bases between.

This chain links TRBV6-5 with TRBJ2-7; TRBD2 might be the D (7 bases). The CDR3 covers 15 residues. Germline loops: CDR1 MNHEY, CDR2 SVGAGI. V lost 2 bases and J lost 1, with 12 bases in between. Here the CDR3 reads CASSYRGAISYEQYF. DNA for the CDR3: TGTGCCAGCAGTTACCGGGGGGCCATTTCCTACGAGCAGTACTTC.

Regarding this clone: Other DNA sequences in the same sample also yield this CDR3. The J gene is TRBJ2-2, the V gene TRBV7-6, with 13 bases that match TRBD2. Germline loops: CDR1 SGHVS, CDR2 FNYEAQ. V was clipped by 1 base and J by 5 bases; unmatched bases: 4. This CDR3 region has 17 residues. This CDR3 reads CASSLGPTSGGTGELFF. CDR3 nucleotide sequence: TGTGCCAGCAGCTTAGGGCCGACTAGCGGGGGGACCGGGGAGCTGTTTTTT.

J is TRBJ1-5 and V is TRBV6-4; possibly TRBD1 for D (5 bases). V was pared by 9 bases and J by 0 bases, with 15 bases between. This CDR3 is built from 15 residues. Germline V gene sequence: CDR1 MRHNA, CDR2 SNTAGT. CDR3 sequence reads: CASPTLQDSNQPQHF. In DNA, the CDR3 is TGTGCCAGTCCTACATTACAGGATAGCAATCAGCCCCAGCATTTT.

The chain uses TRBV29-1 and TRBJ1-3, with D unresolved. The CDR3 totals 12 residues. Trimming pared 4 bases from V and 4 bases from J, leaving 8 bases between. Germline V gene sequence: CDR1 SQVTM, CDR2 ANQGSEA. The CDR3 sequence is CSVAAYGNTIYF. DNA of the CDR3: TGCAGCGTTGCGGCATACGGAAACACCATATATTTT.

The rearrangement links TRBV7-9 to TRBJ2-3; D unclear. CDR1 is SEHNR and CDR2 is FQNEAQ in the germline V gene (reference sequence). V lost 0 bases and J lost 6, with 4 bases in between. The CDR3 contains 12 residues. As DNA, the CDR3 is TGTGCCAGCAGCTTAGCACCTGATACGCAGTATTTT. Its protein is CASSLAPDTQYF.

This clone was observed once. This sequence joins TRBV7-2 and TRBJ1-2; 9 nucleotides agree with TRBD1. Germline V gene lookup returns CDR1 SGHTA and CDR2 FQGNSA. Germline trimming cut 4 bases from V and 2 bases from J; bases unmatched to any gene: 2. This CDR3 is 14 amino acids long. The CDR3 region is CASSYGTGNYGYTF. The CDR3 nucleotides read TGTGCCAGCAGCTACGGGACAGGGAACTATGGCTACACCTTC.

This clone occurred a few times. CDR3 sequence reads: CASSEQGNQPQHF. CDR3 sequence (DNA): TGTGCCAGCAGTGAACAGGGTAATCAGCCCCAGCATTTT. This sequence joins TRBV6-1 and TRBJ1-5; possible D gene TRBD1, 5 bases. V shed 2 bases and J shed 4 bases, with 6 bases lying between them. The V gene's germline CDR1 is MNHNS and CDR2 SASEGT. The CDR3 is made up of 13 amino acids.

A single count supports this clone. This chain's CDR3 is CASSPGQNYGYTF. As DNA, the CDR3 is TGTGCCAGCTCACCGGGTCAAAACTATGGCTACACCTTC. The V call is TRBV18, the J call TRBJ1-2; D gene ambiguous. The CDR3 extends over 13 amino acids. CDR1 and CDR2 from the germline V gene are KGHSH and LQKENI. V gave up 3 bases and J gave up 2 bases, with 7 bases separating them.

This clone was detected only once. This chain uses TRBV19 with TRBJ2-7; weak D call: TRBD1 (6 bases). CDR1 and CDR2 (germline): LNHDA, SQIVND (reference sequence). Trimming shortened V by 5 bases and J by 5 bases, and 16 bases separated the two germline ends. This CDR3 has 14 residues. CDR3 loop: CASSRTVLEDEQYF. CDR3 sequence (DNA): TGTGCCAGTAGTCGGACAGTTTTGGAGGACGAGCAGTACTTC.

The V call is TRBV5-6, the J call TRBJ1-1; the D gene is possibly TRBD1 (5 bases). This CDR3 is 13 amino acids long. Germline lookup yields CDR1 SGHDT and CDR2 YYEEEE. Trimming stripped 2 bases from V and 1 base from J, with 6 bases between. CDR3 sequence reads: CASSFTGNTEAFF. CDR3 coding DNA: TGTGCCAGCAGCTTTACAGGGAACACTGAAGCTTTCTTT.

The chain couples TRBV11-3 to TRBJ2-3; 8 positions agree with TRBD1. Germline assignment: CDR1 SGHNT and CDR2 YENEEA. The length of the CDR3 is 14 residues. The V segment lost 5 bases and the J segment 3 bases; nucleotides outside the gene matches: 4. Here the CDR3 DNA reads TGTGCCAGCAGCCAGGACAGGGAAACAGATACGCAGTATTTT. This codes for CASSQDRETDTQYF.

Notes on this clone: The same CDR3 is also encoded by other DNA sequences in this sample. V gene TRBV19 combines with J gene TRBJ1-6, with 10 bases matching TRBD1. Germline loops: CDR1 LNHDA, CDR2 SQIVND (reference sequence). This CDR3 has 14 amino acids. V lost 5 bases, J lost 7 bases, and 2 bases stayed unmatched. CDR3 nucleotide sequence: TGTGCCAGTAGTTCGACAGGGGGCAATTCACCCCTCCACTTT. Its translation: CASSSTGGNSPLHF.